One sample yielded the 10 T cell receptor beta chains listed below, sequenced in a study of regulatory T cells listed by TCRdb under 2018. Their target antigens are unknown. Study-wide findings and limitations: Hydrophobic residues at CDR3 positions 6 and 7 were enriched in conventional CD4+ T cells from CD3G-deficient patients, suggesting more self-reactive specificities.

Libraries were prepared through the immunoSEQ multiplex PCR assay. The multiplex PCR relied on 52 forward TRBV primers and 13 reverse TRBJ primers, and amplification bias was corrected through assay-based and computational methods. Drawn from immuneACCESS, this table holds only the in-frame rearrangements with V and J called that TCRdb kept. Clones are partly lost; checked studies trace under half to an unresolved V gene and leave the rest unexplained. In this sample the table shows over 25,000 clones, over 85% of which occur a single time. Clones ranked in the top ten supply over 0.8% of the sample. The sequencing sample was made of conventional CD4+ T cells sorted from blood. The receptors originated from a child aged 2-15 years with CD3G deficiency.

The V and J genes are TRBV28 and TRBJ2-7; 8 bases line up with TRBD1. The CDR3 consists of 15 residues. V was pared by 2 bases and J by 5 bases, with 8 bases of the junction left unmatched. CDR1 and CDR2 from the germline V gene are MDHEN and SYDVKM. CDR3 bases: TGTGCCAGCAGTTTAAGTCGCAGGGGGCAGGACGAGCAGTACTTC. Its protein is CASSLSRRGQDEQYF.

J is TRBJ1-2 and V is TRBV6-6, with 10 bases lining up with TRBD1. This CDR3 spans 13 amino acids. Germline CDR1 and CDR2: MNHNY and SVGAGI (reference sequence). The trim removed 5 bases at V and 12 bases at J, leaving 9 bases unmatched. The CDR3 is CASSIQGQGVDTF. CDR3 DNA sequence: TGTGCCAGCAGTATCCAAGGACAGGGGGTCGACACCTTC.

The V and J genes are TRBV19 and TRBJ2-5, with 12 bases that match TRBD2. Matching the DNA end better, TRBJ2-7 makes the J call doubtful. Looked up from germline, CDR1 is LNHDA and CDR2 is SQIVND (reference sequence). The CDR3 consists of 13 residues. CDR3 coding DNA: TGTGCCAGTAGCAGACTAGCGGGAGACGAGCAGTACTTC. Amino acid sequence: CASSRLAGDEQYF.

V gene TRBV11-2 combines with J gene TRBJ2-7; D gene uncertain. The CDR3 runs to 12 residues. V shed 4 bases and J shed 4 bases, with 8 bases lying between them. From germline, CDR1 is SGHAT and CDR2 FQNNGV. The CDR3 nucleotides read TGTGCCAGCAGCTCGTTCGGTTACGAGCAGTACTTC. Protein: CASSSFGYEQYF.

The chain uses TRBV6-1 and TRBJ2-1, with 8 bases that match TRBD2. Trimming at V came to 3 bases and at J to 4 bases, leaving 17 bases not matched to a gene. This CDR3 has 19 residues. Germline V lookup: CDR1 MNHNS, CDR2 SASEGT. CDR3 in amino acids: CASSERGSGKVTRYNEQFF. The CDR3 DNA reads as TGTGCCAGCAGTGAGCGAGGTAGCGGGAAAGTTACACGGTACAATGAGCAGTTCTTC.

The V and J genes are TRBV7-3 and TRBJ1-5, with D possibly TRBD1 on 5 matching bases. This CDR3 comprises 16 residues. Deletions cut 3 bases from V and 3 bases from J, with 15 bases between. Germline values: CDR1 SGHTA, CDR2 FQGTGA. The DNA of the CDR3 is TGTGCCAGCAGCTTCCCCCCGGGGGGGGACAATCAGCCCCAGCATTTT. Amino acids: CASSFPPGGDNQPQHF.

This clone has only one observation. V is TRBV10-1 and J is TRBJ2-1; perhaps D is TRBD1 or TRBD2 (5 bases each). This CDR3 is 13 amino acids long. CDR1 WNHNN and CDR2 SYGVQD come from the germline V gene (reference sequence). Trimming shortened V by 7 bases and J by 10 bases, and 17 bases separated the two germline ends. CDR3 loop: CASIPRGVGEQFF. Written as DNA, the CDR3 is TGCGCCAGCATTCCCAGAGGGGTCGGGGAGCAGTTCTTC.

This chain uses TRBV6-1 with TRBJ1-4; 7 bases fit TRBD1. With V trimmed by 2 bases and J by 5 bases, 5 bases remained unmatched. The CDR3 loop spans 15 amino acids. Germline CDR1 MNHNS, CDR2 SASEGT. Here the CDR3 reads CASSERGRGNEKLFF. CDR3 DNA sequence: TGTGCCAGCAGTGAAAGGGGCAGGGGGAATGAAAAACTGTTTTTT.

The CDR3 sequence: CASSLTGGETQYF. DNA for the CDR3: TGCGCCAGCAGCTTGACAGGGGGAGAGACCCAGTACTTC. The rearrangement links TRBV5-1 to TRBJ2-5; the match to TRBD1 covers 8 bases. The CDR3 spans 13 residues. Germline V gene sequence: CDR1 SGHRS, CDR2 YFSETQ. V lost 1 base and J lost 4; bases outside the gene matches: 0.

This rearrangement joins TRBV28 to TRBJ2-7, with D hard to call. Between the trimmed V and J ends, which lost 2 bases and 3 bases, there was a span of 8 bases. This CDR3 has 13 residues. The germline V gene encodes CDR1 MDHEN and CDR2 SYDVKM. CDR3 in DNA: TGTGCCAGCAGTTTAATGACGGGCTACGAGCAGTACTTC. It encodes CASSLMTGYEQYF.